This T cell receptor (beta chain) was profiled in a study of T cell responses to AZD1222 COVID-19 vaccine (dated by TCRdb to the early 2020s). The study in broad terms: AZD1222 recipients whose second dose came at about 4 weeks and those whose second dose came at about 12 weeks were combined into one group, since spike-specific TCR depth and breadth did not differ between the two schedules. A total of about 250 trial participants underwent TCR sequencing, of whom 207 had received two doses of AZD1222 and roughly 26 had received two doses of the MenACWY control vaccine. Trial participants were enrolled by age into 18-55, 56-69 and 70-plus year subgroups, with about 150, 28 and 57 TCR-sequenced participants respectively.

The CDR3 regions of human TCRbeta chains were analyzed by immunosequencing. As for how the authors treated the data: TCRs in the repertoires were compared against a reference library of SARS-CoV-2-specific TCRs that had been generated with the MIRA antigen-specificity platform. Breadth was defined as the fraction of unique TCRs that were SARS-CoV-2-associated. Depth was defined as the fraction of total T cells that were SARS-CoV-2-associated. Using the MIRA data, each spike-specific TCR was assigned both to the spike region to which the TCR was reactive and to a CD4 or CD8 class. Log10-transformed breadth and depth values were compared by one-way ANOVA with Sidak's multiple comparisons tests. TCRdb limited this immuneACCESS table to in-frame rearrangements with V and J called. A share of clones is missing; checked studies link under half to unresolved V genes, and the rest is unexplained. That table furnishes V, J and clone size, whereas the DNA furnished D and trimming. This sample has fewer than 100,000 clones in its table, and nearly 90% of those were observed once. In total, the top ten clones hold roughly 9.1% of the sample.

Of note for this clone: Its antigen remains undetermined. The input lacks base qualities; no much larger clone sits a single base away.

The time point label for this specimen denotes: baseline before first vaccination. Samples from vaccinated people were obtained from the UK trials COV001 and COV002, which included a single-blind randomized controlled phase 2/3 trial of AZD1222 (ChAdOx1 nCoV-19) in healthy adults. For TCRbeta chain sequencing, PBMC samples from trial participants were taken at day 0 and at day 28 after the second dose. General conclusions and limits of the study: Conclusions about previously exposed vaccinees are limited, since just 5 or 6 AZD1222 recipients were seropositive for SARS-CoV-2 at baseline. Because no day 14 peak-response samples were available, the repertoires could be characterized only after the peak T cell response. CD4 TCRs associated with the vaccine covered the entire spike protein, and the dominant responses were in regions 160-218 and 743-854. Nearly half of unique spike-specific TCRs reportedly recognized epitopes outside regions mutated in the B.1.351 and B.1.1.7 variants. After two AZD1222 doses, spike-specific TCR breadth and depth were significantly higher than at day 0 and than in MenACWY recipients. In the small 56-69-year group, the increase in depth fell short of significance, most likely because of low power. Participants were mostly white British, with more females than males. The authors suggested clonal diversity may have been underestimated.

Trimming costs V 0 bases and J 3 bases, and their ends lie 9 bases apart. The germline V gene (reference sequence) supplies CDR1 SGHNT and CDR2 YYREEE. From its cysteine to its phenylalanine, the CDR3 spans 14 amino acids. Only the CDR3 region is kept as DNA, spanning 42 bases read in frame from base 1. Here the chain combines TRBV5-4 and TRBJ1-1, and the D gene may be TRBD1, 6 bases matching. This TCR came from an adult in good health. The sample was peripheral blood, taken on day 0 of AZD1222 vaccination. The DNA reads TGTGCCAGCAGCTTGGAGGGGGAGTACACTGAAGCTTTCTTT. This gives the protein CASSLEGEYTEAFF.